Listed here are 29 T cell receptor beta chains from one sample, sequenced in a study of blood T cells in healthy people across ages. A second PCR, run for about 7 to 12 cycles, used a sample-barcoded 5' primer plus a J-beta primer mix. TCRdb called the 5' RACE reads again in MiXCR, with one record for every CDR3 protein. The sample consists of about 640,000 distinct CDR3 sequences, about 53% of them appearing once. Sample: blood. These receptors came from a man aged 60 to 75 in good health.

Only a few counts were recorded for this clonotype. The chain carries TRBV7-9 and TRBJ2-1, with 8 positions matching TRBD1. Per the germline V gene, CDR1 is SEHNR and CDR2 is FQNEAQ (reference sequence). V lost 4 bases and J lost 7; bases outside the gene matches: 9. This CDR3 has 15 residues. CDR3 in DNA: TGTGCCAGCAGCTCCCGCGGACAGGGTTCTAATGAGCAGTTCTTC. Its protein product is CASSSRGQGSNEQFF.

The V and J genes are TRBV7-9 and TRBJ2-1, with D hard to call. V was shortened by 7 bases and J by 8 bases, with 12 bases between the two germline ends. The germline V gene encodes CDR1 SEHNR and CDR2 FQNEAQ (reference sequence). The CDR3 has 12 amino acids. This chain's CDR3 is CASTTRGHEQFF. As DNA, the CDR3 is TGTGCCAGCACCACCCGAGGCCATGAGCAGTTCTTC. Full variable domain (outside the CDR3, taken from reference TRBV7-9 and TRBJ2-1): DTGVSQNPRHKITKRGQNVTFRCDPISEHNRLYWYRQTLGQGPEFLTYFQNEAQLEKSRLLSDRFSAERPKGSFSTLEIQRTEQGDSAMYLCASTTRGHEQFFGPGTRLTVL.

The chain is built from TRBV10-3 and TRBJ2-5, with D perhaps TRBD2 (6 bases). CDR1 and CDR2 (germline): ENHRY, SYGVKD. The CDR3 length is 13 residues. V was shortened by 5 bases and J by 1 base, with 8 bases between the two germline ends. The CDR3 spells CAISRLGQETQYF. The DNA for the CDR3 is TGTGCCATCAGTAGACTAGGCCAAGAGACCCAGTACTTC.

This clonotype has more than one count but fewer than ten. The gene calls are TRBV29-1 and TRBJ2-1, with 12 bases lining up with TRBD2. This CDR3 has 14 residues. In germline, CDR1 is SQVTM, CDR2 ANQGSEA. J was trimmed by 4 bases and V by 4 bases; bases with no gene match: 2. The CDR3: CSVVGTSGYNEQFF. CDR3 DNA sequence: TGCAGCGTTGTGGGGACTAGCGGGTACAATGAGCAGTTCTTC.

The gene calls are TRBV4-2 and TRBJ2-5, with D possibly matching TRBD1 (5 bases). Germline-derived CDR1 and CDR2 are LGHNA and YNFKEQ. The CDR3 is 16 residues long. Trimming stripped 0 bases from V and 0 bases from J, with 11 bases between. The CDR3 sequence is CASSQDLTANQETQYF. Here the CDR3 DNA reads TGTGCCAGCAGCCAAGACCTGACAGCCAACCAAGAGACCCAGTACTTC.

About this clonotype itself: With a much larger clone just one base away, this may be a read error. This chain connects TRBV7-2 to TRBJ2-7; 7 nucleotides agree with TRBD2. CDR3 length: 14 residues. Germline CDR1 reads SGHTA; CDR2 reads FQGNSA. The CDR3, as DNA: TGTGCCAGCAGCTTACAGGGCTGGGACTACGATCAGTACTTC. Translated, it gives CASSLQGWDYDQYF. Full variable domain (remainder filled in from reference TRBV7-2 and TRBJ2-7): GAGVSQSPSNKVTEKGKDVELRCDPISGHTALYWYRQSLGQGLEFLIYFQGNSAPDKSGLPSDRFSAERTGGSVSTLTIQRTQQEDSAVYLCASSLQGWDYDQYFGPGTRLTVT.

The chain uses TRBV7-2 and TRBJ1-2, with 9 bases that match TRBD1. Trimming took 1 base from V and 7 from J; bases not matched to a gene: 4. CDR3 size: 14 residues. Germline V gene lookup returns CDR1 SGHTA and CDR2 FQGNSA. CDR3 DNA: TGTGCCAGCAGCTTAGACAGGGGGCCTCGTGGCTACACCTTC. This gives the protein CASSLDRGPRGYTF.

The chain recombines TRBV20-1 with TRBJ1-2; no firm D call. Germline CDR1 DFQATT, CDR2 SNEGSKA (reference sequence). The V end was cut by 0 bases, the J end by 8 bases, with 13 bases between. CDR3 length equals 13 residues. This CDR3 reads CSARDRPKDGYTF. The CDR3 nucleotides read TGCAGTGCTAGAGATAGACCGAAGGACGGCTACACCTTC.

The sample holds a few counts of this clonotype. The chain uses TRBV12-3 or TRBV12-4 and TRBJ2-3; a possible D gene is TRBD2 (6 bases). This CDR3 comprises 17 residues. Trimming removed 6 bases at V and 0 bases at J, with 19 bases between. The CDR3, as DNA: TGTGCCAGCAGCGAAGTCCGTGGGGGGTTAAGCACAGATACGCAGTATTTT. This encodes CASSEVRGGLSTDTQYF.

In this sample, this clonotype turned up a few times. The gene calls are TRBV6-5 and TRBJ1-6; a possible D gene is TRBD1 (6 bases). Trimming shortened V by 5 bases and J by 5 bases, and 16 bases separated the two germline ends. This CDR3 has 16 amino acids. From germline, CDR1 is MNHEY and CDR2 SVGAGI. The CDR3 bases are TGTGCCAGCAGTACACCACAGGGAAGACATAATTCACCCCTCCACTTT. As protein: CASSTPQGRHNSPLHF.

This clonotype came up a few times. The chain has TRBV7-2 and TRBJ2-7; 8 bases match TRBD2. The CDR3 is 15 amino acids. Trimming at V came to 7 bases and at J to 3 bases, leaving 11 bases not matched to a gene. The germline V gene encodes CDR1 SGHTA and CDR2 FQGNSA. The CDR3 nucleotides read TGTGCCAGCAACCTACGGGGGGGGAACAACTACGAGCAGTACTTC. Translated, it gives CASNLRGGNNYEQYF.

The chain uses TRBV5-4 and TRBJ2-6; D call uncertain. The CDR3 length is 15 residues. CDR1 and CDR2 (germline): SGHNT, YYREEE (reference sequence). V was clipped by 0 bases and J by 0 bases, with 4 bases between them. The DNA of the CDR3 is TGTGCCAGCAGCTTGGACGTCTCTGGGGCCAACGTCCTGACTTTC. As protein: CASSLDVSGANVLTF.

This clonotype was seen a few times. This chain uses TRBV29-1 with TRBJ2-1; possibly TRBD1 for D (6 bases). Looked up from germline, CDR1 is SQVTM and CDR2 is ANQGSEA. Trimming took off 5 bases at V and 11 bases at J, with 10 bases between the two ends. There are 10 residues in the CDR3. DNA of the CDR3: TGCAGCGTTTCCAGGGGTAAGCAGTTCTTC. Its translation: CSVSRGKQFF.

V gene TRBV7-2 combines with J gene TRBJ2-2, with TRBD1 matching over 9 bases. This CDR3 spans 18 amino acids. Per the germline V gene, CDR1 is SGHTA and CDR2 is FQGNSA. The V and J ends lost 4 bases and 5 bases, in that order; junction bases with no gene match: 14. The CDR3 reads CASSSGRGQGIRTGELFF. The CDR3 region has the DNA TGTGCCAGCAGCTCGGGCAGGGGACAGGGCATCAGGACCGGGGAGCTGTTTTTT.

The J gene is TRBJ2-5, the V gene TRBV10-3; no clear D gene. From germline, CDR1 is ENHRY and CDR2 SYGVKD. CDR3 length: 14 amino acids. The V end lost 10 bases, the J end lost 5 bases, and 20 bases lay between the germline ends. CDR3 DNA sequence: TGTGCCACTAGTAAATCCGCGGTCGAGGAGACCCAGTACTTC. It yields the protein CATSKSAVEETQYF.

This clonotype has more than one count but fewer than ten. V usage is TRBV3-1 and J usage is TRBJ2-5; TRBD2 is a possible D gene (6 bases). The germline V and J ends were trimmed by 11 bases and 4 bases, with 14 bases remaining between them. CDR1 is LGHDT and CDR2 is YNNKEL in the germline V gene (reference sequence). The CDR3 consists of 12 residues. The CDR3 DNA reads TGTGCCTCCGCCGGAGCGGGAGAGACCCAGTACTTC. Its protein is CASAGAGETQYF.

The chain employs TRBV5-1 and TRBJ1-5; TRBD1 is a possible D gene (5 bases). V lost 5 bases to trimming and J lost 3 bases, with 9 bases between them. This CDR3 is built from 13 residues. The V gene's germline CDR1 is SGHRS and CDR2 YFSETQ. Here the CDR3 reads CASRRGFNQPQHF. In nucleotides, the CDR3 is TGCGCCAGCAGGAGGGGCTTCAATCAGCCCCAGCATTTT.

This chain connects TRBV27 to TRBJ2-7; D is ambiguous. This CDR3 comprises 14 residues. V lost 4 bases, J lost 1 base, and 11 bases lay in between. Per germline, CDR1 MNHEY and CDR2 SMNVEV (reference sequence). The CDR3 DNA reads TGTGCCAGCAGTTGGAAAAGGGAATCCTACGAGCAGTACTTC. Translating it yields CASSWKRESYEQYF.

The V gene is TRBV11-2, the J gene TRBJ2-4; 9 bases are shared with TRBD1. The J call may be faulty, since TRBJ2-7 better matches the DNA end. CDR1 is SGHAT and CDR2 is FQNNGV in the germline V gene. The CDR3 covers 16 residues. The CDR3 loop reads CASSLRQGGLSSEQYF. The CDR3 DNA is TGTGCCAGCAGCTTAAGACAGGGGGGACTCTCTTCCGAGCAGTACTTC.

The chain couples TRBV28 to TRBJ2-1; possibly TRBD2 for D (6 bases). The CDR3 sequence is 17 residues long. The ends were cut back, 3 bases at V and 0 bases at J, with 15 bases in the middle. The germline V gene encodes CDR1 MDHEN and CDR2 SYDVKM. CDR3 DNA: TGTGCCAGCAGTTTGGGGGGTTGGGCCAGCTCCTACAATGAGCAGTTCTTC. Amino acid sequence: CASSLGGWASSYNEQFF.

This clonotype has a count of ten or more. This chain uses TRBV7-9 with TRBJ2-1; D is unresolved. The CDR3 length is 13 residues. The germline gives CDR1 SEHNR, CDR2 FQNEAQ (reference sequence). The V gene lost 1 base and the J gene lost 6 bases, with 7 bases spanning the gap. This CDR3 reads CASSLGYGNEQFF. As DNA, the CDR3 is TGTGCCAGCAGCTTAGGGTACGGCAATGAGCAGTTCTTC.

The gene calls are TRBV24-1 and TRBJ2-1; D call uncertain. Trimming shortened V by 5 bases and J by 15 bases, and 16 bases separated the two germline ends. The CDR3 consists of 12 residues. Germline CDR1 reads KGHDR; CDR2 reads SFDVKD. CDR3 DNA sequence: TGTGCCACCAGTGCCCCTGAGGCCAGCTGGTTCTTC. Protein product: CATSAPEASWFF.

The CDR3 DNA sequence: TGTGCCAGCTCACCCCCAGGGCAGTACCAAGAGACCCAGTACTTC. This encodes CASSPPGQYQETQYF. This chain uses TRBV18 with TRBJ2-5, with D possibly TRBD1 on 5 matching bases. The CDR3 loop spans 15 amino acids. V lost 3 bases to trimming and J lost 0 bases, with 11 bases between them. In germline, CDR1 is KGHSH, CDR2 LQKENI.

The V gene is TRBV12-3 or TRBV12-4, the J gene TRBJ1-2; a weak D match, TRBD1 (5 bases). V lost 3 bases, J lost 3 bases, and 8 bases lay in between. This CDR3 is built from 13 residues. The CDR3 here is CASSLGEDYGYTF. The CDR3 DNA sequence: TGTGCCAGCAGTTTGGGGGAGGACTATGGCTACACCTTC.

The rearrangement links TRBV5-6 to TRBJ2-5, with a weak D call TRBD1 (5 bases). V gave up 4 bases and J gave up 5 bases, with 12 bases separating them. Germline V gene lookup returns CDR1 SGHDT and CDR2 YYEEEE. The CDR3 contains 13 residues. The CDR3 nucleotides read TGTGCCAGCAGCCAGGAAGGGGTGGAGACCCAGTACTTC. Amino acids: CASSQEGVETQYF.

The rearrangement links TRBV7-9 to TRBJ2-5; D possibly corresponds to TRBD1 (6 bases). Germline V lookup: CDR1 SEHNR, CDR2 FQNEAQ (reference sequence). This CDR3 spans 16 amino acids. With 2 bases removed from V and 1 base from J, the gap between germline ends came to 14 bases. CDR3 loop: CASSLFGGQTQETQYF. The CDR3 bases are TGTGCCAGCAGCTTATTCGGAGGACAGACCCAAGAGACCCAGTACTTC.

Only a few counts were recorded for this clonotype. Its ends do not fully match the called genes, so a read error is possible. V is TRBV25-1 and J is TRBJ1-2; 9 bases fit TRBD1. CDR3 size: 17 residues. Germline CDR1 is MGHDK and CDR2 is SYGVNS. The DNA of the CDR3 is TGTGCCAGCAGTGCCTACCGGGACAGGGACAGGGACTATGGTTACACCTTC. This sequence encodes CASSAYRDRDRDYGYTF.

There are many counts of this clonotype. The rearrangement links TRBV5-6 to TRBJ2-7; 9 bases fit TRBD2. Germline V gene lookup returns CDR1 SGHDT and CDR2 YYEEEE. The CDR3 consists of 15 residues. V was pared by 0 bases and J by 0 bases, with 1 base of the junction left unmatched. The CDR3 protein is CASSLASGASYEQYF. The CDR3 bases are TGTGCCAGCAGCTTGGCTAGCGGGGCCTCCTACGAGCAGTACTTC.

This chain joins TRBV2 and TRBJ2-5; possible D gene TRBD1, 6 bases. Deletions cut 6 bases from V and 0 bases from J, with 14 bases between. Germline values: CDR1 SNHLY, CDR2 FYNNEI. This CDR3 has 15 amino acids. CDR3 protein: CASRIGGTYQETQYF. The CDR3 bases are TGTGCCAGCAGGATAGGGGGTACGTACCAAGAGACCCAGTACTTC.